The present T cell receptor beta chain was sequenced within a study of blood T cell repertoires in COVID-19. Study background: Some COVID-19 samples were acute and others convalescent; all came from the United States, Italy and Spain.

The CDR3 is made up of 17 amino acids. With V trimmed by 2 bases and J by 4 bases, 12 bases remained unmatched. In germline, CDR1 is SGHTA, CDR2 FQGNSA. Method: immunoSEQ multiplex PCR; TCRdb's copy keeps in-frame clones and lacks some. The sample lists about 200,000 clones, more than 70% occurring once. Participants came from about 24 US areas, aged roughly 18 to 89 years. The source of this sequence is a man aged 35 to 55 with acute COVID-19. The sample consisted of PBMCs or T cells enriched from blood (not recorded which). The V and J genes are TRBV7-2 and TRBJ2-5, with TRBD2 matching over 8 bases. CDR3 sequence reads: CASSLIRIGGLGETQYF. The CDR3 DNA reads as TGTGCCAGCAGCTTAATTAGGATCGGGGGACTAGGAGAGACCCAGTACTTC.